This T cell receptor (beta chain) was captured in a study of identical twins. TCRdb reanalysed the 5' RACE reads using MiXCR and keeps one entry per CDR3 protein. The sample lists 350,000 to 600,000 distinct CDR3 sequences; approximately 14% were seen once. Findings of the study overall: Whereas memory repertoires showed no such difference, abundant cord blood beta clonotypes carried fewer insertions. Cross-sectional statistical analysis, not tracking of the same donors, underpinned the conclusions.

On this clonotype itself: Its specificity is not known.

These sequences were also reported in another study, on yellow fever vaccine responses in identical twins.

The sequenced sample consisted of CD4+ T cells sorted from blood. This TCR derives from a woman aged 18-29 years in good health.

CDR3 nucleotide sequence: TGTGCCAGCAGCCCACAGGCCGTCGGGAACACAGATACGCAGTATTTT. This gives the protein CASSPQAVGNTDTQYF. This chain joins TRBV7-3 and TRBJ2-3; D could derive from TRBD1 or TRBD2 (5 bases each). This CDR3 contains 16 residues. Germline values: CDR1 SGHTA, CDR2 FQGTGA. Trimming pared 5 bases from V and 2 bases from J, leaving 17 bases between.